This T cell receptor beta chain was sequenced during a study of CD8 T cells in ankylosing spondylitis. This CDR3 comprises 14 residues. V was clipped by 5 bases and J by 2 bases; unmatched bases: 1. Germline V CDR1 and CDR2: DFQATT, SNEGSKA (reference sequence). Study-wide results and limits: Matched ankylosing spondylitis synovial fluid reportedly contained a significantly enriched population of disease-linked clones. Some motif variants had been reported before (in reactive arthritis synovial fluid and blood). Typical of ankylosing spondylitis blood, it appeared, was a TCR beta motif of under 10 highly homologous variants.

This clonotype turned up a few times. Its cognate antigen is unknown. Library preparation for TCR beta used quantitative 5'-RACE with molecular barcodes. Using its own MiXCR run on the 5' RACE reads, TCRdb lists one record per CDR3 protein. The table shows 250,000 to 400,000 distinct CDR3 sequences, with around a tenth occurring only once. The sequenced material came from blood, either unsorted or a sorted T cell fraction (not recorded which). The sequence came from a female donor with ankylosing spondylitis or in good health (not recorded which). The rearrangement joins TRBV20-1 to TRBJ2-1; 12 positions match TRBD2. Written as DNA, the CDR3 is TGCAGTGCTCGACTAGCGGGGGCCTACAATGAGCAGTTCTTC. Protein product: CSARLAGAYNEQFF.